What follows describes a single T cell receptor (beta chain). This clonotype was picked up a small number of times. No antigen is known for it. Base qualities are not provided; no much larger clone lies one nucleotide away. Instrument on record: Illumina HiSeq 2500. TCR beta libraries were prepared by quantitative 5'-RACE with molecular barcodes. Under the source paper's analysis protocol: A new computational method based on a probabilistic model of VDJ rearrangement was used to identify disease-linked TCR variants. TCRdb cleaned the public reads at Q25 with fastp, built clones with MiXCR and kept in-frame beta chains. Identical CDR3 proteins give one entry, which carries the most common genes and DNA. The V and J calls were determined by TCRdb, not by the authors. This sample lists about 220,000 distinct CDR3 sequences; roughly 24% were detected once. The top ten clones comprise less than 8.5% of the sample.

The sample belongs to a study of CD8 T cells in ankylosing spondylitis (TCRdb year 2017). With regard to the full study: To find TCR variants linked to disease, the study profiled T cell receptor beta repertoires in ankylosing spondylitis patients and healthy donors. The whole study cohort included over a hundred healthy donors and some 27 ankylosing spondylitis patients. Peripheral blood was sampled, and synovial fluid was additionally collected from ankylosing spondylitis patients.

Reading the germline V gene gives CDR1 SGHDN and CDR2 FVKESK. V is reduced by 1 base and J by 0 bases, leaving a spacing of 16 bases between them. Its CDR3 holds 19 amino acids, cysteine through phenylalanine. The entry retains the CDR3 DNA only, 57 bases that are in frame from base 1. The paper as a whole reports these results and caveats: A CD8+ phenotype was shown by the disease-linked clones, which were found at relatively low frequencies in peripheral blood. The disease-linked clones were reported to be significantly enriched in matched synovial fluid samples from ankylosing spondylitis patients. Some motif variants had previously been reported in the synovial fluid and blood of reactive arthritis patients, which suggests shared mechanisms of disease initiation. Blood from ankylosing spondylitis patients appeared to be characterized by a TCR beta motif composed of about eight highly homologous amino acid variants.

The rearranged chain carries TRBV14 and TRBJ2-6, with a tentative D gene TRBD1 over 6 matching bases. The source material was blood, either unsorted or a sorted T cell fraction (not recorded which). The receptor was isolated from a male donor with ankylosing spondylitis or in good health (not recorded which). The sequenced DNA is TGTGCCAGCAGCCAAGGAACCGGGACACCCAACTCTGGGGCCAACGTCCTGACTTTC. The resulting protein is CASSQGTGTPNSGANVLTF.